Below, 10 T cell receptor beta chains from the same sample are listed, as sequenced in a study of T cells in localized non-small cell lung cancer. Here immunoSEQ multiplex PCR was the method, and the copy in TCRdb shows in-frame clones only, minus some. The sample contains under 150,000 clones, roughly 90% of which appear only once. The material was peripheral blood, obtained before any cancer treatment. The receptors come from a female donor over 55 with stage I lung adenocarcinoma.

This sequence joins TRBV18 and TRBJ2-7; no clear D. This CDR3 contains 11 residues. Trimming shortened V by 3 bases and J by 7 bases, and 7 bases separated the two germline ends. Germline CDR1 KGHSH, CDR2 LQKENI. This CDR3 reads CASSPELEQYF. In DNA form, the CDR3 reads TGTGCCAGCTCACCCGAATTGGAGCAGTACTTC.

The count of this clone is one. The chain employs TRBV7-8 and TRBJ2-3, with 8 nucleotides matching TRBD1. CDR1 and CDR2 from the germline V gene are SGHVS and FQNEAQ. The CDR3 totals 15 residues. The V gene end was trimmed by 6 bases and the J gene end by 4 bases; junction bases not matched to a gene: 9. In nucleotides, the CDR3 is TGTGCCAGCAGACGAACCGGACAGGGTTCAGATACGCAGTATTTT. It encodes CASRRTGQGSDTQYF.

This rearrangement joins TRBV7-9 to TRBJ2-7; the D is unclear. CDR3 length: 13 residues. Germline CDR1 reads SEHNR; CDR2 reads FQNEAQ (reference sequence). Deletions cut 0 bases from V and 9 bases from J, with 12 bases between. CDR3 sequence (DNA): TGTGCCAGCAGCTTAGCTACTCGGAGCAGGCAGTACTTC. Translation gives CASSLATRSRQYF.

The chain carries TRBV5-4 and TRBJ1-2; 7 positions agree with TRBD1. The ends lost 4 bases at V and 3 bases at J; junction bases unmatched: 9. CDR3 size: 15 residues. The V gene's germline CDR1 is SGHNT and CDR2 YYREEE (reference sequence). CDR3 sequence reads: CASSRGTVTDYGYTF. The CDR3 DNA reads TGTGCCAGCAGCCGTGGGACAGTGACCGACTATGGCTACACCTTC.

The chain links TRBV9 to TRBJ2-2, with 9 nucleotides matching TRBD1. V shed 0 bases and J 7 bases; nucleotides not matched to a gene: 4. The CDR3 totals 15 residues. Germline CDR1 is SGDLS and CDR2 is YYNGEE. DNA for the CDR3: TGTGCCAGCAGCGTAGCCACAGGGGGCATCGGGGAGCTGTTTTTT. The encoded protein is CASSVATGGIGELFF.

The chain couples TRBV6-5 to TRBJ2-5; D not resolved. Deletions cut 8 bases from V and 2 bases from J, with 15 bases between. There are 14 residues in the CDR3. Germline V gene data show CDR1 as MNHEY and CDR2 as SVGAGI. The CDR3 DNA reads TGTGCCAGCGCCGTCGGTCGGGCGCAAGAGACCCAGTACTTC. This sequence encodes CASAVGRAQETQYF.

This chain uses TRBV11-2 with TRBJ2-5; either TRBD1 or TRBD2 may fit D (6 bases each). V lost 1 base and J lost 5, with 14 bases in between. The CDR3 has 15 residues. Germline V gene lookup returns CDR1 SGHAT and CDR2 FQNNGV. CDR3 sequence: CASSLAGVRGETQYF. The CDR3 DNA reads as TGTGCCAGCAGCTTAGCAGGGGTACGGGGGGAGACCCAGTACTTC.

This clone was seen once. The chain couples TRBV7-9 to TRBJ2-5; D is unclear. Between the trimmed V and J ends, which lost 2 bases and 4 bases, there was a span of 8 bases. This CDR3 is 13 amino acids long. Germline V CDR1 and CDR2: SEHNR, FQNEAQ (reference sequence). CDR3 sequence (DNA): TGTGCCAGCAGCTTATCGTCCGGAGAGACCCAGTACTTC. Amino acid sequence: CASSLSSGETQYF.

The rearrangement uses TRBV21-1 and TRBJ1-1. TRBV21-1 is an annotated pseudogene. The CDR3 contains 14 residues. The CDR3 spells CASSKSLGSTEAFF. Written as DNA, the CDR3 is TGTGCCAGCAGCAAAAGCTTAGGGAGCACTGAAGCTTTCTTT.

The chain links TRBV10-2 to TRBJ2-7, with 9 bases fitting TRBD2. The CDR3 consists of 15 residues. CDR1 is WSHSY, CDR2 SAAADI, per germline. The ends lost 4 bases at V and 2 bases at J; junction bases unmatched: 6. This CDR3 reads CASSAPGLAAYEQYF. The CDR3 bases are TGCGCCAGCAGTGCACCGGGACTAGCTGCCTACGAGCAGTACTTC.